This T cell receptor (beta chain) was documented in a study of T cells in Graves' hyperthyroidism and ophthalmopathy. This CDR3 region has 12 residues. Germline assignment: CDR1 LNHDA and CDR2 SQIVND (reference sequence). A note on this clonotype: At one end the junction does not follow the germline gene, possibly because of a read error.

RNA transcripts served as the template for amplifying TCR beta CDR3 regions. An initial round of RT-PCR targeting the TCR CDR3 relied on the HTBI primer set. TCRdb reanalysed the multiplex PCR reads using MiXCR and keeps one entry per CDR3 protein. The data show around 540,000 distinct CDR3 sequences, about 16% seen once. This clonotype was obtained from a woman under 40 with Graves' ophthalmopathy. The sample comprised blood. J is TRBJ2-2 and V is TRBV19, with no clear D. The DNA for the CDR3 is TGTGCCAGTGACAAGAACGCCGGGGAGCTGTTTTTT. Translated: CASDKNAGELFF.